This T cell receptor beta chain was captured by sequencing in a study of PD-L1 blockade in urothelial cancer (dated by TCRdb to about 2017). In terms of the full investigation: All patients started therapy in about 2014 and received atezolizumab 1,200 mg intravenously every 3 weeks. About nine tenths of the roughly 29 patients were identified as males with urothelial cancer of bladder origin, and a prior smoking history was reported by 18 of 29 patients. Several patients reached durable clinical benefit, while some 20 patients did not. An exploratory multi-omic analysis was conducted of the somatic, immune and clinical correlates of response to PD-L1 blockade with atezolizumab in urothelial cancer. Progression-free survival longer than 6 months counted as durable clinical benefit, and TCR features were additionally tested against both progression-free and overall survival. TCR sequencing covered pretreatment tumor samples and matched, serially collected peripheral blood taken before and after atezolizumab treatment. Blood samples were analyzed at two time points: 3 weeks after treatment start (second dose) and 6 weeks after treatment start. Blood samples gave a median of about 150,000 T cells and roughly 83,000 unique TCRs, with a median clonality of 0.080. An ECOG performance status of 0 or 1 was recorded for the patients, and 0 to 3 prior chemotherapy regimens had been received by the patients. In the same patients who had TCR sequencing, pretreatment tumors also underwent whole exome sequencing and RNA sequencing. Some 30 patients had pretreatment blood TCR-seq, around 25 had at least one posttreatment blood collection, and around 25 had tumor TCR-seq.

Broader findings and caveats from the paper: Greater expansion of tumor-associated TCR clones in peripheral blood 3 weeks after the start of treatment was observed in patients with durable benefit (n of about 20, p = 0.022). Improved progression-free and overall survival was found to be associated with pretreatment peripheral blood TCR clonality below the median. Because the sample size was small (n of about 30) and many exploratory analyses were performed, the results are intended to be hypothesis-generating.

Regarding this clone: Its antigen has not been determined. No quality values exist for individual bases; no much larger clone is one base distant.

The CDR3 spans 16 residues, from the cysteine through the phenylalanine. Only the CDR3 portion is preserved as DNA: 48 bases, with reading frame beginning at the first base. Trimming takes 4 bases off V and 3 bases off J; junction bases not matched to a gene: 7. The CDR1 and CDR2 encoded by the germline V gene (reference sequence) are SGHNT and YYREEE. To estimate absolute template abundance from read counts, synthetic TCR analog templates were spiked into each PCR. The immunoSEQ assay was used to amplify TCRbeta CDR3 regions from genomic DNA with bias-controlled V and J gene primers. Sequencing of rearranged TCRbeta segments was performed at approximately 20X coverage. The authors processed their data as follows. Sequencing errors were corrected by clustering, and CDR3s were annotated against IMGT so that V, D and J genes could be assigned. Out-of-frame and stop-codon sequences were excluded, and only productive TCRbeta rearrangements were used in downstream analyses. Clonality was calculated as one minus the Shannon entropy normalized by the log of the number of unique productive sequences. Clones differing between time points or between blood and tumor were identified using Fisher's exact test with Benjamini-Hochberg correction, with an adjusted p below 0.01 applied as the threshold. TCRdb holds this immuneACCESS table with in-frame rearrangements only. Some clones are missing; in checked studies, unresolved V genes explain under half, and the rest has no known cause. Clone size and the V and J calls come from that table; the DNA yielded D and trimming. The sample records 20,000 to 30,000 clones, 75% to 90% of which are singletons. The top ten hold roughly 30% of the sample.

A cohort of roughly 30 patients with locally advanced or metastatic urothelial carcinoma, treated at Memorial Sloan Kettering on a trial protocol, was included. Peripheral blood mononuclear cells were collected pretreatment and during treatment, at between 1 and 8 total time points per patient. The Qiagen DNeasy Blood extraction kit was used to purify genomic DNA from total PBMCs and tumor samples. PBMCs were collected pretreatment and during treatment and were isolated and stored as previously described. Specimen: PBMCs, collected around atezolizumab (anti-PD-L1) treatment. This receptor was identified in a man aged 55 to 70 with urothelial cancer. The chain is made from TRBV5-4 and TRBJ1-6, with 7 bases in between that match TRBD1. The CDR3 region has the sequence CASSLDRDLYNSPLHF. The DNA is TGTGCCAGCAGCCTCGACAGGGACCTCTATAATTCACCCCTCCACTTT. With all but the CDR3 taken from the reference TRBV5-4 and TRBJ1-6 genes, the full variable domain is: ETGVTQSPTHLIKTRGQQVTLRCSSQSGHNTVSWYQQALGQGPQFIFQYYREEENGRGNFPPRFSGLQFPNYSSELNVNALELDDSALYLCASSLDRDLYNSPLHFGNGTRLTVT.